This paragraph reports one TCR beta chain. How the authors handled the data: By means of reference gene primer amplification, nucleated cell counts were estimated. The assay was immunoSEQ multiplex PCR, and TCRdb's table has in-frame clones only and misses some. V and J calls and clone size come straight from that table; D and trimming were deduced from the DNA. The sample records about 370,000 clones, roughly 86% being singletons. CDR3 length: 15 residues. Germline CDR1 is WNHNN and CDR2 is SYGVQD (reference sequence). Trimming stripped 6 bases from V and 1 base from J, with 12 bases between. This sample stems from a study of blood T cell repertoires in COVID-19. Study-level information: Spain, Italy and the United States supplied samples that represented acute and convalescent COVID-19. The cDNA or gDNA used as material had been derived from T cells, B-cell-depleted T cells, or PBMCs.

Material: peripheral blood. The TCR sequence derives from a woman aged 25 to 45 with COVID-19, enrolled during active disease. V gene TRBV10-1 combines with J gene TRBJ2-2; D uncertain. This CDR3 reads CASSDYTENTGELFF. CDR3 DNA sequence: TGCGCCAGCAGCGATTATACAGAGAACACCGGGGAGCTGTTTTTT.